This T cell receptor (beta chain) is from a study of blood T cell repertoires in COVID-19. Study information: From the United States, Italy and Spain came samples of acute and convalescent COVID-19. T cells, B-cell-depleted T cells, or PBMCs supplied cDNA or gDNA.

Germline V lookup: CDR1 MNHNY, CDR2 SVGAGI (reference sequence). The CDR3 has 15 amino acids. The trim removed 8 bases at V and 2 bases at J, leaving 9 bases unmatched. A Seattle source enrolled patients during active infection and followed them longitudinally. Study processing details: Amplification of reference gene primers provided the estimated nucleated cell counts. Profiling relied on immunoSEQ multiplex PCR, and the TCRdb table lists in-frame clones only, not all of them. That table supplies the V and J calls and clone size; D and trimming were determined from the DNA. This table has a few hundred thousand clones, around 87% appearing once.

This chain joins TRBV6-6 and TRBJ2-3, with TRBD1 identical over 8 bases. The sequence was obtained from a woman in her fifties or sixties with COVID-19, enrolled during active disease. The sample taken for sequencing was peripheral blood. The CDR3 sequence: CASQTTGAYTDTQYF. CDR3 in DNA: TGTGCCAGCCAAACGACAGGGGCCTACACAGATACGCAGTATTTT.